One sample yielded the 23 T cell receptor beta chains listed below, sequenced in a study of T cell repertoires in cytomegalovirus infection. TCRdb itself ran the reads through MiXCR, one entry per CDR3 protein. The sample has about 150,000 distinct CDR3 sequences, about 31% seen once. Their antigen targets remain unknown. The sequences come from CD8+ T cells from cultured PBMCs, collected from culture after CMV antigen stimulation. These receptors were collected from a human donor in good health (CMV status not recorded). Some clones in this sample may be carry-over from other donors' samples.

The CDR3 DNA follows: TGTGCCAGCTCGAGGACGGGCGATGAAGCTTTCTTT. Its protein is CASSRTGDEAFF. V and J are TRBV27 and TRBJ1-1; D gene uncertain. Germline V gives CDR1 MNHEY, CDR2 SMNVEV (reference sequence). Trimming removed 8 bases at V and 7 bases at J, with 14 bases between. The CDR3 sequence is 12 residues long.

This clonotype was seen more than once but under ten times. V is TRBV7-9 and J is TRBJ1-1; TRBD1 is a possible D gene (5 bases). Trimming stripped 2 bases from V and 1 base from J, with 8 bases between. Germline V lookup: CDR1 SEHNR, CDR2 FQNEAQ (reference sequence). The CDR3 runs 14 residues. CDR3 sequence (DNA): TGTGCCAGCAGCTTATCTGGACAGAACACTGAAGCTTTCTTT. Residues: CASSLSGQNTEAFF.

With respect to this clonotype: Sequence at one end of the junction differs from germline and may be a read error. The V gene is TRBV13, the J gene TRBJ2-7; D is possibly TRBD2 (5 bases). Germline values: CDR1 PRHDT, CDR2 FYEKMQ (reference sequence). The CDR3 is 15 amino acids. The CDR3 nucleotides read TGTGCCAGCAGCTTAGGGGTGGCTAGCTCCTACGACCAGTACTTC. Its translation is CASSLGVASSYDQYF.

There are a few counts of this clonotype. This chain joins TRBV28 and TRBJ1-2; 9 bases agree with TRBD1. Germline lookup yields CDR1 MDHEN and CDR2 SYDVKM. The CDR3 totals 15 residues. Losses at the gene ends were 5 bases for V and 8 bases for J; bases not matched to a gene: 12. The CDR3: CASSLHRDRVHGYTF. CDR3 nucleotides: TGTGCCAGCAGTCTCCACCGGGACAGGGTACACGGCTACACCTTC.

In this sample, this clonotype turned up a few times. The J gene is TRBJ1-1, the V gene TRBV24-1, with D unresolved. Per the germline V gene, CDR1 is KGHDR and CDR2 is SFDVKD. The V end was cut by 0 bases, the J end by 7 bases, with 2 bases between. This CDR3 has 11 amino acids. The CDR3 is CATSDLIEAFF. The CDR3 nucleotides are TGTGCCACCAGTGATTTGATTGAAGCTTTCTTT.

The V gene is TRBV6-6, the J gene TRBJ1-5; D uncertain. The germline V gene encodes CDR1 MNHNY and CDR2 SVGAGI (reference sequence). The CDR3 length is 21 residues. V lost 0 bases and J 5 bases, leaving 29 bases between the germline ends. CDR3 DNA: TGTGCCAGCAGTTACTCGATCCCAGACCGATTCGGGGTGTTTAAGGATCAGCCCCAGCATTTT. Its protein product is CASSYSIPDRFGVFKDQPQHF.

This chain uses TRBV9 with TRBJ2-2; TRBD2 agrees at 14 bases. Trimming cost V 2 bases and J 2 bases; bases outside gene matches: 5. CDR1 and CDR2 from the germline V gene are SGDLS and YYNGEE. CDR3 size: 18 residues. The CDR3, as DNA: TGTGCCAGCAGCGTCGGGACTAGCGGGGGTATAAACACCGGGGAGCTGTTTTTT. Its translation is CASSVGTSGGINTGELFF.

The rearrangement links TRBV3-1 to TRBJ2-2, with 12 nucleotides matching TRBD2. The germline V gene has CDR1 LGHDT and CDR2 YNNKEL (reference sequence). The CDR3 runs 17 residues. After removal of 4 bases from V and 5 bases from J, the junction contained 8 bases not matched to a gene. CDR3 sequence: CASSPGLAGTWTGELFF. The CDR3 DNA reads TGTGCCAGCAGCCCCGGACTAGCGGGGACTTGGACCGGGGAGCTGTTTTTT.

The CDR3 bases are TGTGCCAGCAGACTTCAGGGGGCTGGGAATCAGCCCCAGCATTTT. Translation gives CASRLQGAGNQPQHF. The chain employs TRBV27 and TRBJ1-5, with 8 bases aligning to TRBD1. Germline lookup yields CDR1 MNHEY and CDR2 SMNVEV (reference sequence). Trimming at V came to 6 bases and at J to 4 bases, leaving 8 bases not matched to a gene. CDR3 size: 15 residues.

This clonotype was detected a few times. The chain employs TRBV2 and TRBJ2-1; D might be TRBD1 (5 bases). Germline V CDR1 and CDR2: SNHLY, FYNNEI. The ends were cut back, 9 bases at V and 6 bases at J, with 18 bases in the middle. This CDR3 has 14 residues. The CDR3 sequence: CARRRGDSANEQFF. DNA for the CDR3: TGTGCCAGGCGGAGAGGTGACAGCGCCAATGAGCAGTTCTTC.

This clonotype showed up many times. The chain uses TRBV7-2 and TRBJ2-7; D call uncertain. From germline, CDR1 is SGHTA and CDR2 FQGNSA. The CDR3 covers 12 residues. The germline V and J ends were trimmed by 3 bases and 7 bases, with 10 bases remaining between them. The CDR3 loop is CASSFSLGEQYF. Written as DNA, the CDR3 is TGTGCCAGCAGCTTCTCTTTAGGGGAGCAGTACTTC.

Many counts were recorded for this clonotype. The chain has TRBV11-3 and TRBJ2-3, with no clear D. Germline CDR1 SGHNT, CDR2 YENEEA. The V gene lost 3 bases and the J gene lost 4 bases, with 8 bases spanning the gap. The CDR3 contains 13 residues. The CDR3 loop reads CASSFSFSDTQYF. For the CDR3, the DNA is TGTGCCAGCAGCTTTAGCTTCTCAGATACGCAGTATTTT.

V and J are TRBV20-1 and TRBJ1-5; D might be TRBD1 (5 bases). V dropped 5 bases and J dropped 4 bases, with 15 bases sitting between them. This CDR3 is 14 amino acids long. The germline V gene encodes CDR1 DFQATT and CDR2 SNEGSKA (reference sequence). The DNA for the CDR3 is TGCAGTGCTCGTATCAGGAGGGGTAATCAGCCCCAGCATTTT. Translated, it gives CSARIRRGNQPQHF.

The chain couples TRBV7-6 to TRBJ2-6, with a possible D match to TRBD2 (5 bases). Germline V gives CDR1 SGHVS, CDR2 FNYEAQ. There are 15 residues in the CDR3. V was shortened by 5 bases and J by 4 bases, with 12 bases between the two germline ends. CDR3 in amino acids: CASSRGGLGANVLTF. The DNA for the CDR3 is TGTGCCAGCAGCCGAGGAGGCCTAGGGGCCAACGTCCTGACTTTC.

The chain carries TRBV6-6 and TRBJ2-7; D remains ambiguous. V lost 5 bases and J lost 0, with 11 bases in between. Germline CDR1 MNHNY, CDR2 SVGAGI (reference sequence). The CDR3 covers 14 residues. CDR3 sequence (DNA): TGTGCCAGCAGTCAAACAGAGAGCTCCTACGAGCAGTACTTC. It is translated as CASSQTESSYEQYF.

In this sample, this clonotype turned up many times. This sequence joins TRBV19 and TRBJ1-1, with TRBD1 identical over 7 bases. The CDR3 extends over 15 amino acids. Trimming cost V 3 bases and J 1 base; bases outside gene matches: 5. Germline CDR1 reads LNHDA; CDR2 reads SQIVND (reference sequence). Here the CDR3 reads CASSIWGQQNTEAFF. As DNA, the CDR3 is TGTGCCAGTAGTATTTGGGGACAGCAGAACACTGAAGCTTTCTTT.

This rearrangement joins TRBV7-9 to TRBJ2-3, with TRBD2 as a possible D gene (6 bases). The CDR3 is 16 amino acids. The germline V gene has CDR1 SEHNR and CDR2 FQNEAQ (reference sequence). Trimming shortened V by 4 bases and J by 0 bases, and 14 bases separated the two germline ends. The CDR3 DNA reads TGTGCCAGCAGCTCGCTTCTAGCGACTAGCACAGATACGCAGTATTTT. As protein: CASSSLLATSTDTQYF.

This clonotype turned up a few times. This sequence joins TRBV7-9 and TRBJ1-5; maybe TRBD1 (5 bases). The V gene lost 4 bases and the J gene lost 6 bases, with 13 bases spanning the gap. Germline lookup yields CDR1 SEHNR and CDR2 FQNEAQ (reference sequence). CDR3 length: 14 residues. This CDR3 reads CASSSSGTSQPQHF. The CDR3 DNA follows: TGTGCCAGCAGCTCCTCAGGGACCTCTCAGCCCCAGCATTTT.

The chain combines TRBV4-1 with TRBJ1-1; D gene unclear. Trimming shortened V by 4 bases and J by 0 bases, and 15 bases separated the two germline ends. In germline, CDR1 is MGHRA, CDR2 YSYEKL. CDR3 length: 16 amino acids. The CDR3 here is CASSLVSSSVNTEAFF. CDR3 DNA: TGCGCCAGCAGCCTAGTCTCTTCCTCCGTGAACACTGAAGCTTTCTTT.

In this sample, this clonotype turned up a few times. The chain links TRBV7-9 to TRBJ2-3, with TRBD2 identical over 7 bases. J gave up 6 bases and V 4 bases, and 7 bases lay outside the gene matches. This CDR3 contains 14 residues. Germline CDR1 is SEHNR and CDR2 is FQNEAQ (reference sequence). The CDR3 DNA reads TGTGCCAGCAGCTCCCGGGACTACCAGGATACGCAGTATTTT. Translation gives CASSSRDYQDTQYF.

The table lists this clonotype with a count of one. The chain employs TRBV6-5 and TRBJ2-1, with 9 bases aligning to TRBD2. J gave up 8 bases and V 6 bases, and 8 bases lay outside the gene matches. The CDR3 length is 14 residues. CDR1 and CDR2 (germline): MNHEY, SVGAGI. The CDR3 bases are TGTGCCAGCAGCTACCTAGCGGGGTCCGATGAGCAGTTCTTC. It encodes CASSYLAGSDEQFF.

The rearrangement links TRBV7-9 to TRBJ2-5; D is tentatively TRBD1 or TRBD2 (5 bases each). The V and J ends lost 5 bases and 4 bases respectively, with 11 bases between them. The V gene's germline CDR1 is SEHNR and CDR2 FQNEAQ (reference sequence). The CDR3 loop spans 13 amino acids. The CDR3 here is CASSRPGGETQYF. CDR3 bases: TGTGCCAGCAGCCGCCCTGGGGGAGAGACCCAGTACTTC.

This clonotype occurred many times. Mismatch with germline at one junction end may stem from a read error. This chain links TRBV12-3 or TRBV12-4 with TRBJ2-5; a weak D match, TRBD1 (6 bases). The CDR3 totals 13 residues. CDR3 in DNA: TGCGCCAGCAGCCTAGGGGGACAAGAGACCCAGTACTTC. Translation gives CASSLGGQETQYF.